This T cell receptor (beta chain) is from a study of T cell repertoires in cytomegalovirus infection. Study overall: Based on public TCR beta signatures, there were indications of CMV infection and of a matching HLA type. General study points: Dominating the ex vivo response were TCR beta clonotypes that were CMV-specific and HLA-C-restricted. Identification of carriers of CMV plus the relevant HLA was achieved through cumulative public TCR beta family frequency.

Comments on this clonotype: The antigen is unknown.

The CDR3 contains 12 residues. V was pared by 6 bases and J by 5 bases, with 2 bases of the junction left unmatched. Germline V gives CDR1 LGHDT, CDR2 YNNKEL (reference sequence). TCRdb redid the calling of the reads with MiXCR, one entry per CDR3 protein. The sample holds 450,000 to 650,000 distinct CDR3 sequences, about 25% seen once. The source of this sequence is a human donor in good health (CMV status not recorded). Some clones in this sample may be carry-over from other donors' samples. This chain joins TRBV3-1 and TRBJ2-5, with TRBD1 matching over 8 bases. Sequencing was performed on PBMCs. CDR3 nucleotide sequence: TGTGCCAGCAGTAACAGGGGGGAGACCCAGTACTTC. Amino acids: CASSNRGETQYF.